These 19 T cell receptor beta chains originate from one sample sequenced in a study of cytomegalovirus exposure and HLA in healthy donors. Primers included in the PCR were 60 Vbeta and 13 Jbeta primers. This table comes from immunoSEQ multiplex PCR, and its TCRdb copy is limited to in-frame clones, with some not included. The table records fewer than 250,000 clones, over 75% of them present only once. The specimen sequenced was PBMCs. The receptor set was obtained from a woman aged 45-65 years in good health and CMV-seropositive.

The chain has TRBV30 and TRBJ2-7; possible D gene TRBD1, 6 bases. Germline V gives CDR1 GTSNPN, CDR2 SVGIG (reference sequence). The CDR3 totals 12 residues. V lost 3 bases to trimming and J lost 3 bases, with 9 bases between them. The chain's CDR3 is CAWRGTRYEQYF. CDR3 coding DNA: TGTGCCTGGAGGGGGACACGCTACGAGCAGTACTTC.

The chain couples TRBV28 to TRBJ2-1; 9 nucleotides agree with TRBD2. The CDR3 runs 15 residues. V gave up 7 bases and J gave up 6 bases; unmatched junction bases: 10. CDR1 is MDHEN and CDR2 is SYDVKM in the germline V gene. CDR3 residues: CASTPSGGSVNEQFF. Here the CDR3 DNA reads TGTGCCAGCACTCCGAGCGGGGGGTCCGTCAATGAGCAGTTCTTC.

The CDR3, as DNA: TGTGCCGGGACAGGGTTTGCCGGGGAGCTGTTTTTT. This gives the protein CAGTGFAGELFF. The rearrangement joins TRBV11-2 to TRBJ2-2, with 9 bases identical to TRBD1. The germline V gene encodes CDR1 SGHAT and CDR2 FQNNGV. The CDR3 sequence is 12 residues long. Losses at the gene ends were 11 bases for V and 6 bases for J; bases not matched to a gene: 4.

Details on this clone: Distinct nucleotide sequences in the sample also encode this CDR3. This rearrangement joins TRBV18 to TRBJ1-4; possibly TRBD1 for D (5 bases). The V gene lost 1 base and the J gene lost 7 bases, with 7 bases spanning the gap. Germline CDR1 KGHSH, CDR2 LQKENI. The CDR3 totals 13 residues. CDR3: CASSPRRGEKLFF. The CDR3 region has the DNA TGTGCCAGCTCACCACGTAGGGGTGAAAAACTGTTTTTT.

V is TRBV4-1 and J is TRBJ2-1; no reliable D call. The CDR3 has 15 amino acids. Per germline, CDR1 MGHRA and CDR2 YSYEKL. Trimming cost V 0 bases and J 0 bases, with 6 bases left between them. The CDR3 region is CASSQEPSSYNEQFF. The CDR3 DNA is TGCGCCAGCAGCCAAGAACCCAGCTCCTACAATGAGCAGTTCTTC.

The rearrangement joins TRBV5-5 to TRBJ2-3; 8 nucleotides match TRBD1. This CDR3 has 16 amino acids. The ends lost 0 bases at V and 0 bases at J; junction bases unmatched: 3. The germline CDR1 and CDR2 sequences are SGHKS and YYEKEE (reference sequence). CDR3 protein: CASSLGTGTSTDTQYF. The CDR3 nucleotides read TGTGCCAGCAGCTTGGGGACAGGGACTAGCACAGATACGCAGTATTTT.

The genes are TRBV2 and TRBJ1-5; perhaps TRBD1 as D (6 bases). The germline V gene encodes CDR1 SNHLY and CDR2 FYNNEI. CDR3 length equals 13 residues. The germline V and J ends were trimmed by 5 bases and 5 bases, with 10 bases remaining between them. CDR3 nucleotide sequence: TGTGCCAGCAGTATACAGGGTGATCAGCCCCAGCATTTT. Protein sequence: CASSIQGDQPQHF.

This chain connects TRBV6-1 to TRBJ2-5, with TRBD1 matching 7 bases. Germline loops: CDR1 MNHNS, CDR2 SASEGT. Trimming cost V 8 bases and J 14 bases; bases outside gene matches: 11. The CDR3 has 11 residues. The CDR3 sequence: CASDRVGVKYF. CDR3 bases: TGTGCCAGCGACAGGGTGGGGGTCAAATACTTC.

The genes are TRBV28 and TRBJ1-2; a weak D match, TRBD1 (6 bases). The CDR3 is 14 residues long. Germline loops: CDR1 MDHEN, CDR2 SYDVKM. With 5 bases removed from V and 4 bases from J, the gap between germline ends came to 14 bases. The CDR3 spells CASSPGQPPYGYTF. The CDR3 DNA reads TGTGCCAGCAGTCCCGGACAGCCCCCCTATGGCTACACCTTC.

The V gene is TRBV9, the J gene TRBJ1-1; weak D call: TRBD1 (6 bases). V was trimmed by 2 bases and J by 2 bases, leaving 16 bases between them. The CDR3 consists of 16 residues. CDR1 is SGDLS and CDR2 is YYNGEE in the germline V gene. The CDR3 sequence is CASSVEPGTINTEAFF. In nucleotides, the CDR3 is TGTGCCAGCAGCGTTGAACCCGGGACAATAAACACTGAAGCTTTCTTT.

This clone was found a few times. The chain employs TRBV6-7 and TRBJ1-1; weak D call: TRBD1 (6 bases). TRBV6-7 is an ORF, and what it does is uncertain. This CDR3 is 14 amino acids long. The ends were cut back, 8 bases at V and 5 bases at J, with 18 bases in the middle. CDR3 loop: CASPTDNRATEAFF. The CDR3 DNA is TGTGCCAGCCCCACCGACAACAGGGCTACTGAAGCTTTCTTT.

The genes are TRBV27 and TRBJ1-2; D is undetermined. The CDR3 is 14 amino acids. The germline V gene encodes CDR1 MNHEY and CDR2 SMNVEV (reference sequence). The germline V and J ends were trimmed by 10 bases and 6 bases, with 21 bases remaining between them. Written as DNA, the CDR3 is TGTGCCACCCGAACGGGAGGGTTCAACAATGGCTACACCTTC. This codes for CATRTGGFNNGYTF.

This sequence joins TRBV30 and TRBJ1-4; no reliable D call. Germline CDR1 and CDR2: GTSNPN and SVGIG (reference sequence). This CDR3 spans 13 amino acids. Trimming left V 0 bases short and J 5 bases short, with 7 bases between. CDR3 DNA sequence: TGTGCCTGGAGTGTCGGCAGGAATGAAAAACTGTTTTTT. Amino acids: CAWSVGRNEKLFF.

This rearrangement joins TRBV23-1 to TRBJ2-3, with 9 positions matching TRBD1. TRBV23-1 qualifies as an ORF whose function is uncertain. The CDR3 is 16 amino acids. V was clipped by 1 base and J by 4 bases; unmatched bases: 6. CDR3 DNA: TGCGCCAGCAGTCAATTGGGACAGGGACCCCCAGATACGCAGTATTTT. The encoded protein is CASSQLGQGPPDTQYF.

In this sample, this clone turned up a few times. The chain joins TRBV4-1 to TRBJ1-2, with TRBD1 identical over 8 bases. The J segment lost 2 bases and the V segment lost 5 bases, leaving 10 bases of the junction unmatched. This CDR3 has 16 residues. From germline, CDR1 is MGHRA and CDR2 YSYEKL. DNA for the CDR3: TGCGCCAGCAGCATCGAGATGGGACAGGTGAACTATGGCTACACCTTC. It codes for CASSIEMGQVNYGYTF.

This clone has a handful of counts. The rearrangement joins TRBV4-3 to TRBJ1-1; D not certain. Germline-derived CDR1 and CDR2 are LGHNA and YSLEER. The ends were cut back, 0 bases at V and 6 bases at J, with 11 bases in the middle. The CDR3 totals 14 residues. CDR3 protein: CASSQDLWEAEAFF. CDR3 nucleotide sequence: TGCGCCAGCAGCCAAGATCTCTGGGAGGCTGAAGCTTTCTTT.

The chain has TRBV30 and TRBJ2-3, with 11 nucleotides matching TRBD2. The length of the CDR3 is 14 residues. Germline trimming cut 5 bases from V and 1 base from J; bases unmatched to any gene: 2. CDR1 and CDR2 (germline): GTSNPN, SVGIG (reference sequence). CDR3: CAWGGLAGTDTQYF. CDR3 coding DNA: TGTGCCTGGGGGGGACTAGCGGGCACAGATACGCAGTATTTT.

The V gene is TRBV28, the J gene TRBJ1-4; D ambiguous. V lost 8 bases and J lost 6, with 22 bases in between. The CDR3 loop spans 16 amino acids. The germline CDR1 and CDR2 sequences are MDHEN and SYDVKM. DNA for the CDR3: TGTGCCAGCGGAAAGGTCTTGGAAGTGGCGGATGAAAAACTGTTTTTT. Protein: CASGKVLEVADEKLFF.

This clone showed up just a few times. The chain carries TRBV12-5 and TRBJ2-7; possible D gene TRBD1, 6 bases. CDR1 and CDR2 (germline): LGHNT, FRNRAP. The V end was cut by 6 bases, the J end by 1 base, with 10 bases between. CDR3 size: 13 residues. CDR3 sequence: CASGPDRSYEQYF. The CDR3 DNA is TGTGCTAGTGGCCCCGACAGGTCCTACGAGCAGTACTTC.